Listed below are T cell receptor beta chains from one sample, sequenced in a study of blood T cell repertoires in COVID-19. The repertoire was sequenced with immunoSEQ multiplex PCR; TCRdb's copy has only in-frame clones and lacks some. The sample records about 100,000 clones, 70% to 90% being singletons. The sample comprised peripheral blood. These TCRs come from a middle-aged man with active or convalescent COVID-19. Both conserved end residues are part of each CDR3. A D gene is named only where the DNA matches it firmly.

D gene,V gene,CDR3 length,J gene,CDR3 protein
NA,TRBV5-1,13,TRBJ1-1,CASSSQGGTEAFF
TRBD1,TRBV7-9,12,TRBJ1-1,CASSRTGTEAFF
NA,TRBV5-6,12,TRBJ1-1,CASYRESTEAFF
NA,TRBV30,16,TRBJ2-1,CAWSSRGSGSYNEQFF
NA,TRBV5-1,16,TRBJ1-1,CASSGSSMGGNTEAFF
NA,TRBV5-1,18,TRBJ2-4,CASSLGLEGGVAKNIQYF
TRBD2,TRBV9,16,TRBJ2-1,CASSVGPGLASNEQFF
TRBD2,TRBV7-6,16,TRBJ2-3,CASSLGPAGEGDTQYF
NA,TRBV2,14,TRBJ1-5,CASSEVRRNQPQHF
NA,TRBV6-2/TRBV6-3,13,TRBJ1-1,CASSRREREEAFF
NA,TRBV20-1,12,TRBJ2-7,CSASRVGYEQYF
TRBD1,TRBV28,13,TRBJ1-2,CASLRQGGYGYTF
TRBD2,TRBV6-6,17,TRBJ2-1,CASSPITTSGGDNEQFF